The clone carrying this T cell receptor (beta chain) was detected ten times or more. This entry comes from a study of neurological immune-mediated disorders. The yield of each sequencing run was over 170 million TCR-beta sequences from 15-18 subjects. In TCRdb, the 5' RACE reads were re-called with MiXCR into one record per CDR3 protein. The table records 45,000 to 65,000 distinct CDR3 sequences, more than 4% of them present only once. This CDR3 is 13 amino acids long. Germline values: CDR1 DFQATT, CDR2 SNEGSKA (reference sequence). After removal of 5 bases from V and 5 bases from J, the junction contained 7 bases not matched to a gene.

The TCR originated in a man aged 45-65 years with multiple sclerosis. The gene calls are TRBV20-1 and TRBJ2-7; 9 nucleotides match TRBD1. The sample taken for sequencing was PBMCs. The DNA for the CDR3 is TGCAGTGCTGATGGACAGGGGAGGAACGAGCAGTACTTC. Translating it yields CSADGQGRNEQYF.